The clone carrying this T cell receptor (beta chain) appeared a few times. The data were taken from a study of siplizumab effects on memory and regulatory T cells. Every sample had approximately 10^5 of its TCR templates assayed. TCRdb's table, derived via immunoSEQ multiplex PCR, lists solely in-frame clones and lacks some. The data contain about 8,600 clones, nearly 70% of them singletons. The J segment lost 5 bases and the V segment lost 5 bases, leaving 11 bases of the junction unmatched. In germline, CDR1 is SGHTA, CDR2 FQGNSA. The CDR3 is made up of 17 amino acids. V and J are TRBV7-2 and TRBJ2-2, with TRBD2 identical over 10 bases. Sequenced material: effector memory CD8+ T cells sorted from blood. As for subset: unstimulated CD8+ effector memory T cells. This receptor was taken from a human donor in good health. The CDR3 spells CASSPTKAGGRTGELFF. In nucleotides, the CDR3 is TGTGCCAGCAGCCCAACGAAAGCGGGGGGGCGGACCGGGGAGCTGTTTTTT.